This TCR beta chain was recorded in a study of T cell responses to AZD1222 COVID-19 vaccine. Germline V gene data show CDR1 as MGHRA and CDR2 as YSYEKL. The junction had 7 bases not matched to a gene; V was cut back by 4 bases and J by 3 bases. CDR3 length: 15 amino acids. The sample holds a few counts of this clone. Its antigen is undetermined. Clones were read by immunoSEQ multiplex PCR, and TCRdb kept only the in-frame ones, dropping some. The sample carries about 130,000 clones, just over 90% recorded once. General study points: Dominant at 160-218 and 743-854, vaccine-associated CD4 TCRs also spanned spike. Close to half of all spike-specific TCRs reportedly target regions of the variants that are unmutated. Among the donors, most were white British and more were female, and clonal diversity was possibly underestimated.

Second doses were pooled across both intervals (about 4 or about 12 weeks). The chain links TRBV4-1 to TRBJ2-7; 9 bases align to TRBD2. The sequence came from an adult who received the AZD1222 COVID-19 vaccine. The sample here was peripheral blood, taken 28 days after the second AZD1222 dose. CDR3 sequence: CASSPWREGLYEQYF. CDR3 DNA: TGCGCCAGCAGCCCATGGCGGGAGGGTCTCTACGAGCAGTACTTC.